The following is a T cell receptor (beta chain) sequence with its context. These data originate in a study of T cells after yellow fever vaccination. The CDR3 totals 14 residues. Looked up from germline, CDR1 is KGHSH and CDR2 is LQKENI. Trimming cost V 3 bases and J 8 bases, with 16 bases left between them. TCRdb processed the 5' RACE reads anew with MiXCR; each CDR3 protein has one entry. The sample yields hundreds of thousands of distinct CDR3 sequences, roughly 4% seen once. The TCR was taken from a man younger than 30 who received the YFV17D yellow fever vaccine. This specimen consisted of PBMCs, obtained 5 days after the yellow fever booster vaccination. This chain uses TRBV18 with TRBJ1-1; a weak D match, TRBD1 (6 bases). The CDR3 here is CASSPRGADEEAFF. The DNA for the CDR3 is TGTGCCAGCTCACCTCGGGGGGCAGATGAAGAAGCTTTCTTT.